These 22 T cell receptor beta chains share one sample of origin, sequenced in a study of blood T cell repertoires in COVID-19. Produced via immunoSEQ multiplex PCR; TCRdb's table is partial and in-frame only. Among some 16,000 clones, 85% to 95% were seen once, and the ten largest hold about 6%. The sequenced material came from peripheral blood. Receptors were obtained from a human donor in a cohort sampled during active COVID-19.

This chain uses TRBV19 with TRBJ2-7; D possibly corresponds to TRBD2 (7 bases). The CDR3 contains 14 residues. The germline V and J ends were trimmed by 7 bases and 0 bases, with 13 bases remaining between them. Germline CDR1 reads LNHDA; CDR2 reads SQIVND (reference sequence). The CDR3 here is CASTVRGGSYEQYF. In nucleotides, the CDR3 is TGTGCCAGTACGGTTAGGGGGGGCTCCTACGAGCAGTACTTC.

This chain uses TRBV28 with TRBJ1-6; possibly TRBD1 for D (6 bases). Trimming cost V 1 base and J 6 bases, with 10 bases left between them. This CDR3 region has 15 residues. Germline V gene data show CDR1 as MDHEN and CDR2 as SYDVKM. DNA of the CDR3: TGTGCCAGCAGTTTATCGGCCAGGGGTAATTCACCCCTCCACTTT. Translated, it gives CASSLSARGNSPLHF. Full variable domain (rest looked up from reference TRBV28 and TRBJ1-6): DVKVTQSSRYLVKRTGEKVFLECVQDMDHENMFWYRQDPGLGLRLIYFSYDVKMKEKGDIPEGYSVSREKKERFSLILESASTNQTSMYLCASSLSARGNSPLHFGNGTRLTVT.

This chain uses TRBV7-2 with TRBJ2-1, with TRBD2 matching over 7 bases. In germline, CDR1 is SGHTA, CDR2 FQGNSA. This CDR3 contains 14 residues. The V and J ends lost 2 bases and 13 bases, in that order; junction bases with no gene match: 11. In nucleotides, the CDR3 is TGTGCCAGCAGCTTAAGTTTCGGGGGAGGGCCTCAGTTCTTC. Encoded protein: CASSLSFGGGPQFF.

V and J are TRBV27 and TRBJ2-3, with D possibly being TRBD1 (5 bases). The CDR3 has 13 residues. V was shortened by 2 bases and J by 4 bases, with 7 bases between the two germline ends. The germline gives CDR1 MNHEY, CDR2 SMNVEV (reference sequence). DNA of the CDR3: TGTGCCAGCAGTTTAGGCAGGGCAGATACGCAGTATTTT. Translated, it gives CASSLGRADTQYF.

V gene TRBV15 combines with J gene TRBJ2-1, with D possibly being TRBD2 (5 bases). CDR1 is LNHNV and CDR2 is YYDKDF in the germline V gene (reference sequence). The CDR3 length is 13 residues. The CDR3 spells CATRITSYNEQFF. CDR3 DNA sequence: TGTGCTACCCGGATCACTAGCTACAATGAGCAGTTCTTC.

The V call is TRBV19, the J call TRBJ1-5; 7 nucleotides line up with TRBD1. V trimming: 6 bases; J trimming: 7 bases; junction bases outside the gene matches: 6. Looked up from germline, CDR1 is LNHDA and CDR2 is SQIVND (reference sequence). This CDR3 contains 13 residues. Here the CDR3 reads CASSAGTAQPQHF. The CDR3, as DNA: TGTGCCAGTAGCGCCGGGACAGCCCAGCCCCAGCATTTT.

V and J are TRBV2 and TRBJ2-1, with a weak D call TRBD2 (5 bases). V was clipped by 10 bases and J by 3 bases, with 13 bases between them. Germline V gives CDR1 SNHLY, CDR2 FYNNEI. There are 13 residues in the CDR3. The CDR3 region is CAIRDRDYNEQFF. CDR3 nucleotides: TGTGCCATCCGGGATAGGGACTACAATGAGCAGTTCTTC.

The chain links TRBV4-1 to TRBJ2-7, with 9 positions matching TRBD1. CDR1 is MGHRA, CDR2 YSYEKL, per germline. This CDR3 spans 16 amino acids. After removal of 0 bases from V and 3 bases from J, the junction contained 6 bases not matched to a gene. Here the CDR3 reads CASSQDQRQGDYEQYF. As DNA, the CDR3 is TGCGCCAGCAGCCAAGATCAGAGACAGGGGGACTACGAGCAGTACTTC.

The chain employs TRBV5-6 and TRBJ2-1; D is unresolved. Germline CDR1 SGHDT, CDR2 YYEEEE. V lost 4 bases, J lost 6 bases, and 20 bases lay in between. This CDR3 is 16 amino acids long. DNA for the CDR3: TGTGCCAGCAGCCCAGATGGGCCTTTTTCAGTCAATGAGCAGTTCTTC. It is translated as CASSPDGPFSVNEQFF.

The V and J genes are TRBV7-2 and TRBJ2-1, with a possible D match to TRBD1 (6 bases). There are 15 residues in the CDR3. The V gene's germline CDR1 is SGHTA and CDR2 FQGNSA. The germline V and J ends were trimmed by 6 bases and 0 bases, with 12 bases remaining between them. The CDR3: CASSPQGSSYNEQFF. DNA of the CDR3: TGTGCCAGCAGTCCCCAGGGGAGCTCCTACAATGAGCAGTTCTTC.

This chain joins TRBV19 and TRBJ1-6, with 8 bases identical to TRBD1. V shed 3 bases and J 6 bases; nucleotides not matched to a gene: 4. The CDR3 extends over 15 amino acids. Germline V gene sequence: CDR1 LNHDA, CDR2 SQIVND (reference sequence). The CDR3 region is CASSIGDRGNSPLHF. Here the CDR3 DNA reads TGTGCCAGTAGTATCGGAGACAGGGGTAATTCACCCCTCCACTTT.

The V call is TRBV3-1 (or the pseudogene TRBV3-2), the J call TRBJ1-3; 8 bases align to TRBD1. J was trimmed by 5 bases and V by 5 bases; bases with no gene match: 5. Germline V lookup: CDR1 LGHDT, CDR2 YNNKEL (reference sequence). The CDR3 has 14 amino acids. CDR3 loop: CASSTWTGRNTIYF. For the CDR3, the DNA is TGTGCCAGCAGCACCTGGACAGGGCGAAACACCATATATTTT.

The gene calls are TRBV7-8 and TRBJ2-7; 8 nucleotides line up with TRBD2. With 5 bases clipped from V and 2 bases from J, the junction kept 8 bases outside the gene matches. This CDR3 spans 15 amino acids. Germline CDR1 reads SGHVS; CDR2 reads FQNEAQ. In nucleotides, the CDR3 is TGTGCCAGCAGCCTCGCCGGGGGGGCCCCCTACGAGCAGTACTTC. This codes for CASSLAGGAPYEQYF. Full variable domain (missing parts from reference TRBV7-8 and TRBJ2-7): GAGVSQSPRYKVAKRGQDVALRCDPISGHVSLFWYQQALGQGPEFLTYFQNEAQLDKSGLPSDRFFAERPEGSVSTLKIQRTQQEDSAVYLCASSLAGGAPYEQYFGPGTRLTVT.

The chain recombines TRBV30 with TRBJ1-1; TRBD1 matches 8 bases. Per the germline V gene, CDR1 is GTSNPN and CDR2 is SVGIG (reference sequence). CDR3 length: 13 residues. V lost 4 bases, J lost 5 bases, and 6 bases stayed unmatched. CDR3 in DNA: TGTGCCTGGACCGGACAGGGTTGGACTGAAGCTTTCTTT. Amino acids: CAWTGQGWTEAFF.

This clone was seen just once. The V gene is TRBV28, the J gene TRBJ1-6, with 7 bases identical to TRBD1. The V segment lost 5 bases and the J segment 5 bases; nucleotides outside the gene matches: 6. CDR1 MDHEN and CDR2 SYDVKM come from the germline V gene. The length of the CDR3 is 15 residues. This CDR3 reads CASSPQGVNNSPLHF. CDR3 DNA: TGTGCCAGCAGTCCCCAGGGGGTAAATAATTCACCCCTCCACTTT.

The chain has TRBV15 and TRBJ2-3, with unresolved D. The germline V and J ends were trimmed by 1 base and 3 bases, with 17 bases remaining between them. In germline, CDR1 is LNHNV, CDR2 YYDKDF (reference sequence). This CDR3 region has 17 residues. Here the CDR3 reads CATSRGAMKAVTDTQYF. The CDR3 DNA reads TGTGCCACCAGCAGAGGTGCGATGAAGGCGGTAACAGATACGCAGTATTTT.

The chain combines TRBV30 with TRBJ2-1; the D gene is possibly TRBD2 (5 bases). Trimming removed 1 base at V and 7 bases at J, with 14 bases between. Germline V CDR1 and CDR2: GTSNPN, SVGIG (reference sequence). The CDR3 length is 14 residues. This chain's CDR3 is CAWSDGLGWNEQFF. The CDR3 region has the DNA TGTGCCTGGAGTGACGGACTGGGGTGGAATGAGCAGTTCTTC.

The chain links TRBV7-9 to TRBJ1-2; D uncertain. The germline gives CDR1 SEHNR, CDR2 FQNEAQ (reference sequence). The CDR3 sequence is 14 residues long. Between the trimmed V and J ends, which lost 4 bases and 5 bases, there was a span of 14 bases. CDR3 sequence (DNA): TGTGCCAGCAGCTACACCGGGTCTTCGTATGGCTACACCTTC. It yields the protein CASSYTGSSYGYTF.

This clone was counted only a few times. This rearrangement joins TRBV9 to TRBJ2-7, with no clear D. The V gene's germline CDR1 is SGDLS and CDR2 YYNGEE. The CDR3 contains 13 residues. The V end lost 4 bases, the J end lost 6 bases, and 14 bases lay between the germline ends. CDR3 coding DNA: TGTGCCAGCAGCACAGCCCCATCTACCGAGCAGTACTTC. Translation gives CASSTAPSTEQYF. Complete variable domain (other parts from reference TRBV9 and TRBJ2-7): DSGVTQTPKHLITATGQRVTLRCSPRSGDLSVYWYQQSLDQGLQFLIQYYNGEERAKGNILERFSAQQFPDLHSELNLSSLELGDSALYFCASSTAPSTEQYFGPGTRLTVT.

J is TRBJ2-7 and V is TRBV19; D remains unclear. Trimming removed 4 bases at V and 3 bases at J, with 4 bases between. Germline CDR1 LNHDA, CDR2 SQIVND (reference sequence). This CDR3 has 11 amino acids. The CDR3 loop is CASSNLYEQYF. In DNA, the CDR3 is TGTGCCAGTAGTAATCTCTACGAGCAGTACTTC.

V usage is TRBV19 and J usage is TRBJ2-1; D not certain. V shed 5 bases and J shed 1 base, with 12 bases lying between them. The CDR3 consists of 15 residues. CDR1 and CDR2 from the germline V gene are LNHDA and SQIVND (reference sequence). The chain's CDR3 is CASSLAAQSYNEQFF. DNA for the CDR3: TGTGCCAGTAGTCTGGCGGCCCAATCCTACAATGAGCAGTTCTTC.

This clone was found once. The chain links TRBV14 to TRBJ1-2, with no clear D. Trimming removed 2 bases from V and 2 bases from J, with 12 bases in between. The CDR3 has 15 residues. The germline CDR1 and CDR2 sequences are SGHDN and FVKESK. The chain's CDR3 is CASSQTRGANYGYTF. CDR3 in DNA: TGTGCCAGCAGCCAAACCCGAGGAGCAAACTATGGCTACACCTTC.